The rows below give T cell receptor beta chains drawn from one sample of a study of T cell responses to AZD1222 COVID-19 vaccine. Only in-frame clones appear in the TCRdb table, and some are missing; sequencing was by immunoSEQ multiplex PCR. The table has about 120,000 clones, around 88% seen once. Sequences were derived from peripheral blood, sampled on day 0 of AZD1222 vaccination. Receptors originate from an adult in good health. CDR3s include the opening cysteine and the closing phenylalanine or tryptophan. A D gene is named only where the DNA matches it firmly. Size tells how often a clone was seen (once, few, many) or the class of an expanded clone, and some rows leave it out.

NA | TRBJ1-4 | TRBV9 | TRBD1 | TGTGCCAGCAGCGCAGCAGGGGGAACTAATGAAAAACTGTTTTTT | CASSAAGGTNEKLFF
few | TRBJ2-7 | TRBV5-5 | TRBD2 | TGTGCCAGCAGCTTCGAGCGGGGAGGCTTCTACGAGCAGTACTTC | CASSFERGGFYEQYF
NA | TRBJ2-7 | TRBV14 | NA | TGTGCCAGCAGCCAAAAGCAGGGTACCAGGTACGAGCAGTACTTC | CASSQKQGTRYEQYF
NA | TRBJ2-7 | TRBV11-3 | NA | TGTGCCAGCAGCTCAAGACAGAATCCCTACGAGCAGTACTTC | CASSSRQNPYEQYF
NA | TRBJ1-3 | TRBV7-2 | NA | TGTGCCAGCAGCTTATACAGGGCTGGAAACACCATATATTTT | CASSLYRAGNTIYF
NA | TRBJ2-3 | TRBV9 | TRBD2 | TGTGCCAGCAACGACTTACATAGCGGGAGGGGACCAGATACGCAGTATTTT | CASNDLHSGRGPDTQYF
NA | TRBJ2-3 | TRBV6-5 | NA | TGTGCCAGCAGCTCCCCTGCCCGCACAGATACGCAGTATTTT | CASSSPARTDTQYF
NA | TRBJ1-5 | TRBV5-1 | TRBD1 | TGCGCCAGCAGCTTGCGACAGGGAAGGATCCAGCCCCAGCATTTT | CASSLRQGRIQPQHF
NA | TRBJ2-7 | TRBV27 | NA | TGTGCCAGCAGTTTAAGGATAGAGCGGGCGACTTACGAGCAGTACTTC | CASSLRIERATYEQYF
NA | TRBJ1-2 | TRBV9 | NA | TGTGCCAGCAGTGGAAACGTGGGGCTAGGCGCCTATGGCTACACCTTC | CASSGNVGLGAYGYTF
NA | TRBJ1-2 | TRBV27 | TRBD1 | TGTGCCAGCAGCCCGGGACAGTTTAACTATGGCTACACCTTC | CASSPGQFNYGYTF
NA | TRBJ1-1 | TRBV7-3 | TRBD1 | TGTGCCAGCAGCCATGACAGGGGCACTGAAGCTTTCTTT | CASSHDRGTEAFF
NA | TRBJ1-1 | TRBV4-2 | NA | TGTGCCAGCAGCCAAGTGGGCGGCGGGGACACTGAAGCTTTCTTT | CASSQVGGGDTEAFF
once | TRBJ1-6 | TRBV19 | NA | TGTGCCAGTAGTATAGAAAACGGCGGGTCACCCCTCCACTTT | CASSIENGGSPLHF
NA | TRBJ1-4 | TRBV2 | NA | TGTGCCAGCAGAGTGTGGGGGACTAATGAAAAACTGTTTTTT | CASRVWGTNEKLFF
NA | TRBJ2-4 | TRBV6-5 | TRBD2 | TGTGCCAGCAGTCTAGCGGGGAAAGCCAAAAACATTCAGTACTTC | CASSLAGKAKNIQYF
NA | TRBJ1-3 | TRBV24-1 | NA | TGTGCCACCAGTGGGATGGGGGCTGGAAACACCATATATTTT | CATSGMGAGNTIYF
NA | TRBJ1-6 | TRBV19 | TRBD1 | TGTGCCAGTAGCACTTGGACAGGATTGAGCTCCTATAATTCACCCCTCCACTTT | CASSTWTGLSSYNSPLHF
NA | TRBJ2-6 | TRBV7-2 | NA | TGTGCCAGCAGCTTAGGGGTGATCTCTGGGGCCAACGTCCTGACTTTC | CASSLGVISGANVLTF
NA | TRBJ2-7 | TRBV5-1 | TRBD1 | TGCGCCAGCAGCTTGAGACCCACCGGGACAGAGAACGAGCAGTACTTC | CASSLRPTGTENEQYF
NA | TRBJ1-1 | TRBV18 | NA | TGTGCCAGCTCACCACCAGAGGGGAAAGCTTTCTTT | CASSPPEGKAFF
NA | TRBJ2-7 | TRBV10-3 | TRBD1 | TGTGCCATCAGTGTCGCTGGCTTGGGACAGGGACTATACGAGCAGTACTTC | CAISVAGLGQGLYEQYF
NA | TRBJ2-2 | TRBV6-2/TRBV6-3 | TRBD1 | TGTGCCAGCAGTTTCCTCAGGGGGCCTGGCGGGGAGCTGTTTTTT | CASSFLRGPGGELFF
NA | TRBJ2-1 | TRBV18 | NA | TGTGCCAGCTCACCACAACCAGGTAGGAATGAGCAGTTCTTC | CASSPQPGRNEQFF
NA | TRBJ1-2 | TRBV28 | TRBD1 | TGTGCCAGCATTAGGGGGCTCACGGGGGTCTATGGCTACACCTTC | CASIRGLTGVYGYTF
NA | TRBJ2-5 | TRBV6-5 | TRBD2 | TGTGCCAGCGTTCTAGCGGGGGGCGGAGAGACCCAGTACTTC | CASVLAGGGETQYF
NA | TRBJ1-2 | TRBV7-2 | NA | TGTGCCAGCAGCTTAGAATTATTTGGCTACACCTTC | CASSLELFGYTF
NA | TRBJ1-3 | TRBV18 | NA | TGTGCCAGCTCCGACCAGGAGCCTCTCTCTGGAAACACCATATATTTT | CASSDQEPLSGNTIYF
NA | TRBJ1-2 | TRBV30 | NA | TGTGCCTGGAGTAATTTCTATGGCTACACCTTC | CAWSNFYGYTF
NA | TRBJ1-1 | TRBV19 | NA | TGTGCCTCCACAGGGTGGGACCCCCAGAACACTGAAGCTTTCTTT | CASTGWDPQNTEAFF
once | TRBJ1-5 | TRBV4-2 | NA | TGTGCCAGCACCGCAGGGGAATTACACGGTCGATCAAGGAATCAGCCCCAGCATTTT | CASTAGELHGRSRNQPQHF
NA | TRBJ2-3 | TRBV12-5 | TRBD2 | TGTGCTAGTGGTTTGGTTCCTAGCGGGTTCACAGATACGCAGTATTTT | CASGLVPSGFTDTQYF
NA | TRBJ2-7 | TRBV28 | NA | TGTGCCAGCAGGGGTCCCGTTGGGGACGAGCAGTACTTC | CASRGPVGDEQYF